This is a list of T cell receptor beta chains from one sample in a study of technical replicates of blood from a handful of donors. Some clones are missing from TCRdb's copy, which holds only in-frame ones; the method was immunoSEQ multiplex PCR. The sample contains about 80,000 clones, roughly 98% of which appear only once. Sequenced input: T cells isolated from PBMCs. The receptors originated from a human donor in good health. Both conserved end residues are part of each CDR3. D genes are given only for firm matches. A clone size is listed for some rows: how often the clone was seen (once, few, many), or a class if it is expanded.

clone size	V gene	D gene	J gene	CDR3 protein	CDR3 DNA
NA	TRBV4-1	TRBD1	TRBJ1-4	CASSQIFEGQGELKLFF	TGCGCCAGCAGCCAAATATTTGAGGGACAGGGAGAGCTAAAACTGTTTTTT
NA	TRBV5-1	TRBD1	TRBJ2-5	CASSPFPLWADRDETQYF	TGCGCCAGCAGCCCCTTTCCCCTTTGGGCGGACAGGGATGAGACCCAGTACTTC
NA	TRBV18	TRBD1	TRBJ2-1	CASSLRQGTYNEQFF	TGTGCCAGCTCATTACGACAGGGGACCTACAATGAGCAGTTCTTC
NA	TRBV9	NA	TRBJ2-3	CASSVTGTDTQYF	TGTGCCAGCAGCGTAACCGGGACAGATACGCAGTATTTT
NA	TRBV19	TRBD2	TRBJ2-1	CASSILTATGTTGGFSEQFF	TGTGCCAGTAGTATCCTTACCGCGACCGGGACTACTGGAGGGTTTAGTGAGCAGTTCTTC
NA	TRBV11-2	NA	TRBJ1-3	CASSLLNTIYF	TGTGCCAGCAGCTTACTAAACACCATATATTTT
NA	TRBV6-5	NA	TRBJ1-2	CASSYRKGTIGYTF	TGTGCCAGCAGTTACCGGAAGGGGACTATTGGCTACACCTTC
once	TRBV5-1	TRBD1	TRBJ2-7	CASSPTGRYEQYF	TGCGCCAGCAGCCCGACAGGGAGATACGAGCAGTACTTC
NA	TRBV28	TRBD1	TRBJ1-4	CASSSLSTGDGEKLFF	TGTGCCAGCAGTTCCCTTTCGACAGGGGATGGCGAAAAACTGTTTTTT
NA	TRBV4-1	NA	TRBJ1-1	CGPGDTEAFF	TGCGGACCGGGGGATACTGAAGCTTTCTTT
NA	TRBV5-1	TRBD2	TRBJ2-2	CASSLTGSGGYTGELFF	TGCGCCAGCAGCTTGACCGGTAGCGGGGGGTACACCGGGGAGCTGTTTTTT
once	TRBV9	TRBD2	TRBJ2-1	CASSVGGRGLSIGGEQFF	TGTGCCAGCAGCGTAGGGGGGAGGGGCCTTTCCATCGGGGGTGAGCAGTTCTTC
NA	TRBV5-1	TRBD2	TRBJ2-7	CASSVNTGGSGGYEQYF	TGCGCCAGCAGCGTAAACACGGGAGGTAGCGGCGGGTACGAGCAGTACTTC
NA	TRBV4-1	NA	TRBJ2-6	CASSQGWPGGGGANVLTF	TGCGCCAGCAGCCAAGGCTGGCCCGGGGGAGGTGGGGCCAACGTCCTGACTTTC
NA	TRBV7-3	NA	TRBJ2-1	CASSPRGYNEQFF	TGTGCCAGCAGCCCCCGCGGCTACAATGAGCAGTTCTTC
NA	TRBV5-1	NA	TRBJ1-2	CASSLDLGSYTF	TGCGCCAGCAGCTTGGATTTGGGCAGCTACACCTTC
NA	TRBV7-9	TRBD1	TRBJ2-3	CASSSGTGVPQSMQYF	TGTGCCAGCAGCTCCGGGACAGGGGTCCCCCAATCAATGCAGTATTTT
NA	TRBV6-1	NA	TRBJ1-4	CASSARGGAEKLFF	TGTGCCAGCAGTGCAAGGGGTGGAGCCGAAAAACTGTTTTTT
NA	TRBV19	TRBD2	TRBJ2-1	CASRPRTSGSRGNEQFF	TGTGCCAGTAGACCCCGGACTAGCGGGAGTAGGGGCAATGAGCAGTTCTTC
NA	TRBV28	NA	TRBJ2-3	CASSLRVHGDTQYF	TGTGCCAGCAGCCTGAGGGTTCATGGAGATACGCAGTATTTT
NA	TRBV5-8	TRBD1	TRBJ1-5	CASRPDREAQPQHF	TGTGCCAGCAGACCGGACAGGGAAGCTCAGCCCCAGCATTTT
NA	TRBV28	TRBD2	TRBJ2-5	CASRTPGGPQETQYF	TGTGCCAGCAGAACGCCGGGGGGACCACAAGAGACCCAGTACTTC
NA	TRBV9	TRBD1	TRBJ1-2	CASSSTGGRYGYTF	TGTGCCAGCAGCTCTACAGGGGGACGATATGGCTACACCTTC
NA	TRBV2	TRBD2	TRBJ2-7	CASTFREGGEQYF	TGTGCCAGCACTTTCCGGGAGGGGGGTGAGCAGTACTTC
NA	TRBV18	NA	TRBJ2-1	CASSPRNQRDYNEQFF	TGTGCCAGCTCACCACGTAACCAGCGTGACTACAATGAGCAGTTCTTC
NA	TRBV7-2	TRBD1	TRBJ1-2	CASSFGTGNGYTF	TGTGCCAGCAGCTTTGGGACAGGGAATGGCTACACCTTC
NA	TRBV7-6	TRBD2	TRBJ2-7	CASSITTGGTEQYF	TGTGCCAGCAGCATAACCACGGGGGGGACAGAGCAGTACTTC
NA	TRBV18	NA	TRBJ2-7	CASSPTAEMSYEQYF	TGTGCCAGCTCACCAACTGCGGAGATGTCCTACGAGCAGTACTTC
NA	TRBV5-4	NA	TRBJ1-2	CASSLGDSLRGYTF	TGTGCCAGCAGCTTGGGGGACTCACTCCGGGGCTACACCTTC
NA	TRBV7-2	TRBD2	TRBJ2-3	CASSLVVAGGLTDTQYF	TGTGCCAGCAGCTTAGTAGTAGCGGGGGGGTTAACAGATACGCAGTATTTT
NA	TRBV29-1	NA	TRBJ1-2	CSVAVFNYGYTF	TGCAGCGTTGCCGTGTTCAACTATGGCTACACCTTC
NA	TRBV5-1	NA	TRBJ2-1	CASSLDAGQAGNEQFF	TGCGCCAGCAGCTTGGATGCGGGGCAGGCAGGCAATGAGCAGTTCTTC
NA	TRBV18	TRBD1	TRBJ1-2	CASSPLDRDGYTF	TGTGCCAGCTCACCACTCGACAGGGACGGCTACACCTTC
NA	TRBV5-4	NA	TRBJ1-2	CASSLMAGGDSNYGYTF	TGTGCCAGCAGCTTGATGGCAGGTGGGGACTCGAACTATGGCTACACCTTC
NA	TRBV11-3	NA	TRBJ1-1	CASSPPRNAELAFF	TGTGCCAGCAGCCCCCCCCGCAATGCGGAATTGGCTTTCTTT
NA	TRBV5-1	TRBD1	TRBJ2-2	CASSYDPDRGTGELFF	TGCGCCAGCAGCTACGACCCCGACAGGGGCACCGGGGAGCTGTTTTTT
NA	TRBV27	NA	TRBJ2-5	CASLDKPPLNGETQYF	TGTGCCAGCTTGGATAAACCGCCCCTCAACGGGGAGACCCAGTACTTC
NA	TRBV5-1	TRBD2	TRBJ2-5	CASGAGGPQETQYF	TGCGCCAGCGGAGCGGGAGGGCCACAAGAGACCCAGTACTTC
NA	TRBV6-5	NA	TRBJ1-6	CASSWKGFSYNSPLHF	TGTGCCAGCAGTTGGAAGGGGTTCTCCTATAATTCACCCCTCCACTTT
NA	TRBV10-2	NA	TRBJ2-7	CASLPGEAREQYF	TGCGCCAGCCTTCCGGGGGAGGCCCGCGAGCAGTACTTC
once	TRBV7-2	NA	TRBJ2-7	CASSFLGGAYEQYF	TGTGCCAGCAGCTTTCTGGGGGGAGCCTACGAGCAGTACTTC
NA	TRBV5-4	TRBD1	TRBJ1-2	CASSLKRGLVNYGYTF	TGTGCCAGCAGCTTGAAAAGGGGGCTGGTTAACTATGGCTACACCTTC
NA	TRBV4-1	NA	TRBJ2-7	CASSAMSGLDEQYF	TGCGCCAGCAGCGCTATGTCGGGGTTGGACGAGCAGTACTTC
NA	TRBV28	TRBD1	TRBJ2-7	CASRPEQGPTYEQYF	TGTGCCAGCAGGCCGGAACAGGGGCCCACCTACGAGCAGTACTTC
NA	TRBV11-3	TRBD1	TRBJ2-1	CASSRMGQGSHEQFF	TGTGCCAGCAGCCGAATGGGACAGGGGTCCCATGAGCAGTTCTTC
NA	TRBV19	TRBD1	TRBJ1-2	CASSIRDRGDYTF	TGTGCCAGTAGTATCCGGGACAGGGGCGACTACACCTTC
once	TRBV7-9	TRBD2	TRBJ2-2	CASTTSGIVELFF	TGTGCCAGCACGACTAGCGGGATTGTGGAGCTGTTTTTT
NA	TRBV7-8	TRBD1	TRBJ2-7	CASSNDRGAAYEQYF	TGTGCCAGCAGCAACGACAGGGGGGCGGCCTACGAGCAGTACTTC
NA	TRBV4-1	NA	TRBJ1-3	CASSQPDSVSGNTIYF	TGCGCCAGCAGCCAACCGGACTCCGTCTCTGGAAACACCATATATTTT
NA	TRBV28	NA	TRBJ1-4	CARTGSGRPTNEKLFF	TGTGCCAGGACGGGATCTGGACGGCCAACTAATGAAAAACTGTTTTTT
NA	TRBV4-2	NA	TRBJ2-3	CASSQEATGVGDTQYF	TGTGCCAGCAGCCAAGAGGCGACAGGAGTCGGAGATACGCAGTATTTT